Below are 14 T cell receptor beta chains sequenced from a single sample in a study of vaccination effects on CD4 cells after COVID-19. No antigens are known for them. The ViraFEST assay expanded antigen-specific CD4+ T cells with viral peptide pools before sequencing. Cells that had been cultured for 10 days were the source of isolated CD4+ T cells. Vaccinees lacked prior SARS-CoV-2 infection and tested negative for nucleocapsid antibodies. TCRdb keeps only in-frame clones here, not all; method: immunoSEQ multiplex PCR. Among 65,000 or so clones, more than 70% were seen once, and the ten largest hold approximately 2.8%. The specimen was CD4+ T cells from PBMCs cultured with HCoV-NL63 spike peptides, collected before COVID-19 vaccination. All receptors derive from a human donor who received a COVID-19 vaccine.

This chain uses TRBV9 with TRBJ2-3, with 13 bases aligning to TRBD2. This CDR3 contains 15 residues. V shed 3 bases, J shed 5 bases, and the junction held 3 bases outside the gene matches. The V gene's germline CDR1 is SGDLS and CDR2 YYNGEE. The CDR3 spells CASSAGTSGEDTQYF. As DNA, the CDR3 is TGTGCCAGCAGCGCCGGGACTAGCGGGGAAGATACGCAGTATTTT.

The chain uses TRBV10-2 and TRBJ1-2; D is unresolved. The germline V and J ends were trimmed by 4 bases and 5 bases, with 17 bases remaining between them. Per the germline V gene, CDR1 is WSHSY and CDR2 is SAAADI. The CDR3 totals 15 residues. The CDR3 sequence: CASSGPRGRTYGYTF. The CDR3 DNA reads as TGCGCCAGCAGTGGTCCCCGAGGCAGGACTTATGGCTACACCTTC.

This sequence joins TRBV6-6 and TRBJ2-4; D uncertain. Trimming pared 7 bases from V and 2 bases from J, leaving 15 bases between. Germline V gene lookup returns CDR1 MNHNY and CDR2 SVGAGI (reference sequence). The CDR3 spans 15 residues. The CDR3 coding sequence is TGTGCCAGCAAAGTATCTCAGACCCCCAAAAACATTCAGTACTTC. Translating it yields CASKVSQTPKNIQYF.

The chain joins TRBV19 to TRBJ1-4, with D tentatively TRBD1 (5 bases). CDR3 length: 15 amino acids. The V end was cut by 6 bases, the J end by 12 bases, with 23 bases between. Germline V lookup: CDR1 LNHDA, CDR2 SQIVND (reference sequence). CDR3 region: CASSRTRDGGLQLFF. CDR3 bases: TGTGCCAGTAGCCGAACCCGGGACGGGGGTTTACAACTGTTTTTT.

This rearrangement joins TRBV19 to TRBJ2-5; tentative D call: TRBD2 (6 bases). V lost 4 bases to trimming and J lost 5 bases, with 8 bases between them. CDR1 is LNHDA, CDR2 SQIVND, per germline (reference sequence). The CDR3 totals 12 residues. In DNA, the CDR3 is TGTGCCAGTAGTAAACGGGGGGAGACCCAGTACTTC. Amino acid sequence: CASSKRGETQYF.

In nucleotides, the CDR3 is TGCAGTGCTAGTCCGGGTGGCTATGGCTACACCTTC. Its protein is CSASPGGYGYTF. V and J are TRBV20-1 and TRBJ1-2; D unclear. The germline V gene encodes CDR1 DFQATT and CDR2 SNEGSKA (reference sequence). There are 12 residues in the CDR3. V was cut by 3 bases and J by 4 bases, with 9 bases left in between.

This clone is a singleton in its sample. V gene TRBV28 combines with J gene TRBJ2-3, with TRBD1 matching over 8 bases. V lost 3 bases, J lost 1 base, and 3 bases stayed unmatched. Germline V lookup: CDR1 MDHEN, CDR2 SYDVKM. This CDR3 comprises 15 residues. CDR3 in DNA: TGTGCCAGCAGTTTTCTGACAGGGGGCACAGATACGCAGTATTTT. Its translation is CASSFLTGGTDTQYF. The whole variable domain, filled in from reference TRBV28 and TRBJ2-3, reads DVKVTQSSRYLVKRTGEKVFLECVQDMDHENMFWYRQDPGLGLRLIYFSYDVKMKEKGDIPEGYSVSREKKERFSLILESASTNQTSMYLCASSFLTGGTDTQYFGPGTRLTVL.

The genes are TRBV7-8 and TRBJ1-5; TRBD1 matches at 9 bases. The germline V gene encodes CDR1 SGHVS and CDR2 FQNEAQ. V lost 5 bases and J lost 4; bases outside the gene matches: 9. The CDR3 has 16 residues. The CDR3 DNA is TGTGCCAGCAGCCGTAGCCCTGGACAGGGGAATCAGCCCCAGCATTTT. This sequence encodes CASSRSPGQGNQPQHF.

This chain's CDR3 is CASSQEAGGVKNIQYF. The CDR3 coding sequence is TGCGCCAGCAGCCAAGAGGCCGGAGGGGTCAAAAACATTCAGTACTTC. The chain carries TRBV4-3 and TRBJ2-4; TRBD2 might be the D (6 bases). Germline CDR1 reads LGHNA; CDR2 reads YSLEER. Trimming removed 0 bases at V and 3 bases at J, with 12 bases between. The CDR3 is made up of 16 amino acids.

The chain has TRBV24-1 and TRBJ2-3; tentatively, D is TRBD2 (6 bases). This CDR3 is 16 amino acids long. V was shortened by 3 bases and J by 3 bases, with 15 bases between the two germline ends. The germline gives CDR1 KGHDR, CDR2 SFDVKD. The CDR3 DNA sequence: TGTGCCACCAGTGATCCTCAACCGGGGGAAACAGATACGCAGTATTTT. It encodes CATSDPQPGETDTQYF.

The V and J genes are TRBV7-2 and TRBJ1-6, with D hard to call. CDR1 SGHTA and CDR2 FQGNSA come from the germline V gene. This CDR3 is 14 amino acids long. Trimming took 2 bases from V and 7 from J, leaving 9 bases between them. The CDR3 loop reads CASSLLNQNSPLHF. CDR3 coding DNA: TGTGCCAGCAGCTTATTGAACCAAAATTCACCCCTCCACTTT.

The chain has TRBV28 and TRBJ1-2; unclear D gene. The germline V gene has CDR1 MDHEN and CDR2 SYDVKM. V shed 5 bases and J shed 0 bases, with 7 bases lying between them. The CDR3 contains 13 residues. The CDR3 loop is CASSPQANYGYTF. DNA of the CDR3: TGTGCCAGCAGTCCCCAGGCTAACTATGGCTACACCTTC.

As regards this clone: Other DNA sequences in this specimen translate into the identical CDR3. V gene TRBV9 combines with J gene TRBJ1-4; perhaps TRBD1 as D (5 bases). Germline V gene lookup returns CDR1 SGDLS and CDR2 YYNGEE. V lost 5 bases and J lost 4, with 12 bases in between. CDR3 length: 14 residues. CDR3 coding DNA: TGTGCCAGCAGTGTCGGGGGGATTAATGAAAAACTGTTTTTT. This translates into CASSVGGINEKLFF.

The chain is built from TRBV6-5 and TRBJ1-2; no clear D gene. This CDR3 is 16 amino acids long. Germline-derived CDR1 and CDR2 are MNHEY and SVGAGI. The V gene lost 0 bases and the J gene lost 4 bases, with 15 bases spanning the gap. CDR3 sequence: CASSYSTPLLGYGYTF. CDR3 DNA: TGTGCCAGCAGTTACTCGACCCCCTTATTGGGCTATGGCTACACCTTC.